This T cell receptor (beta chain) was obtained from a study of early T cells in non-severe SARS-CoV-2 infection. Individual cDNA molecules were tagged with unique molecular identifiers, the study reported. Each CDR3 protein is one row after TCRdb ran MiXCR on the 5' RACE reads. The sample yields tens of thousands of distinct CDR3 sequences, more than 10% seen once. V shed 4 bases and J 3 bases; nucleotides not matched to a gene: 7. The CDR3 runs to 16 residues. In germline, CDR1 is SGHNT, CDR2 YYREEE (reference sequence). This sequence originates from an adult who was a healthcare worker with PCR-confirmed SARS-CoV-2 infection or an uninfected control (not recorded which). The donor label of this sample is uncertain. This material consisted of whole blood, taken at baseline. The rearrangement uses TRBV5-4 and TRBJ1-6, with 7 bases lining up with TRBD1. The CDR3 DNA is TGTGCCAGCAGCCCACGACAGGGCGTCTATAATTCACCCCTCCACTTT. Translating it yields CASSPRQGVYNSPLHF.